The 10 T cell receptor beta chains reported below all come from one sample, sequenced in a study of blood T cells in healthy people across ages. It was with a sample-barcoded 5' primer and a J-beta primer mix that a second PCR of roughly 7 to 12 cycles was run. One entry per CDR3 protein results from TCRdb running MiXCR on the 5' RACE reads. The sample lists about 1.5 million distinct CDR3 sequences, roughly 43% occurring once. Sequencing input: blood. These receptors were obtained from a woman aged 18-35 years in good health.

The genes are TRBV27 and TRBJ2-3, with D possibly being TRBD2 (5 bases). This CDR3 has 14 residues. Germline V gives CDR1 MNHEY, CDR2 SMNVEV (reference sequence). V was pared by 3 bases and J by 7 bases, with 14 bases between. DNA of the CDR3: TGTGCCAGCAGTTTCGGAGTCGGGGATAATACGCAGTATTTT. As protein: CASSFGVGDNTQYF.

The sample holds a few counts of this clonotype. CDR3 in DNA: TGCGCCAGCAGCCAAGGATCCGGGAGGCAAGAGACCCAGTACTTC. It encodes CASSQGSGRQETQYF. The J gene is TRBJ2-7, the V gene TRBV4-3; TRBD2 agrees at 7 bases. Near its end, the DNA agrees better with TRBJ2-5, so the J call may be wrong. The CDR3 covers 15 residues. Germline lookup yields CDR1 LGHNA and CDR2 YSLEER.

DNA of the CDR3: TGTGCCAGCAGCTTTCGGACTAGCGGGGGAGATACGCAGTATTTT. Translating it yields CASSFRTSGGDTQYF. This rearrangement joins TRBV7-2 to TRBJ2-3; 13 bases align to TRBD2. The CDR3 loop spans 15 amino acids. Trimming removed 3 bases from V and 5 bases from J; junction bases left unmatched: 2. The germline V gene has CDR1 SGHTA and CDR2 FQGNSA.

This clonotype appeared a few times. V usage is TRBV20-1 and J usage is TRBJ1-5; no definite D call. Trimming took 3 bases from V and 4 from J, leaving 10 bases between them. The CDR3 covers 13 residues. The germline V gene encodes CDR1 DFQATT and CDR2 SNEGSKA (reference sequence). Here the CDR3 reads CSASKQLNQPQHF. The CDR3 bases are TGCAGTGCTAGCAAACAGCTAAATCAGCCCCAGCATTTT.

V gene TRBV10-3 combines with J gene TRBJ1-4, with no clear D. The germline CDR1 and CDR2 sequences are ENHRY and SYGVKD. The germline V and J ends were trimmed by 10 bases and 7 bases, with 10 bases remaining between them. The CDR3 contains 11 residues. The CDR3 coding sequence is TGTGCCACAGCGGACCTTGAAAAACTGTTTTTT. This gives the protein CATADLEKLFF.

This clonotype was seen a handful of times. For the CDR3, the DNA is TGTGCCAGCAGCTTACTAGAGGATGAGCAGTTCTTC. Protein: CASSLLEDEQFF. This rearrangement joins TRBV7-9 to TRBJ2-1; no definite D call. V was clipped by 2 bases and J by 8 bases, with 7 bases between them. This CDR3 is built from 12 residues. The germline gives CDR1 SEHNR, CDR2 FQNEAQ (reference sequence).

The CDR3 reads CASPSWGLSNQPQHF. CDR3 in DNA: TGTGCCAGCCCAAGTTGGGGACTTAGCAATCAGCCCCAGCATTTT. This sequence joins TRBV18 and TRBJ1-5; weak D call: TRBD1 (5 bases). The CDR3 spans 15 residues. V was pared by 8 bases and J by 0 bases, with 14 bases between. Per the germline V gene, CDR1 is KGHSH and CDR2 is LQKENI. Full variable domain (outside the CDR3, taken from reference TRBV18 and TRBJ1-5): NAGVMQNPRHLVRRRGQEARLRCSPMKGHSHVYWYRQLPEEGLKFMVYLQKENIIDESGMPKERFSAEFPKEGPSILRIQQVVRGDSAAYFCASPSWGLSNQPQHFGDGTRLSIL.

This clonotype turned up a few times. The chain has TRBV10-3 and TRBJ1-1; weak D call: TRBD1 (5 bases). V shed 3 bases and J shed 1 base, with 9 bases lying between them. This CDR3 has 14 residues. The germline V gene has CDR1 ENHRY and CDR2 SYGVKD. The CDR3 loop is CAISDRAGNTEAFF. In DNA form, the CDR3 reads TGTGCCATCAGTGACAGGGCCGGGAACACTGAAGCTTTCTTT.

This chain links TRBV28 with TRBJ2-1, with unresolved D. The J call may be incorrect, as the DNA end agrees better with TRBJ2-7. From germline, CDR1 is MDHEN and CDR2 SYDVKM. This CDR3 contains 14 residues. CDR3 nucleotides: TGTGCCAGCAGTTTCATCCCCTCCTACAATGAGCAGTACTTC. Its protein product is CASSFIPSYNEQYF.

At least ten counts were recorded for this clonotype. This rearrangement joins TRBV12-3 or TRBV12-4 to TRBJ2-3; TRBD1 agrees at 10 bases. The CDR3 contains 14 residues. V was pared by 6 bases and J by 4 bases, with 4 bases of the junction left unmatched. The CDR3 nucleotides are TGTGCCAGCAGGGGGACAGGGGAGGCAGATACGCAGTATTTT. It yields the protein CASRGTGEADTQYF.